The 30 T cell receptor beta chains presented below share a single source sample, sequenced in a study of neoadjuvant anti-PD-1 for oral cavity cancer. Sequenced by immunoSEQ multiplex PCR; TCRdb stores in-frame clones only, minus some. The sample holds roughly 40,000 clones, about 76% seen once. The time point is: after neoadjuvant nivolumab, at surgical resection. The source was PBMCs, collected after nivolumab (anti-PD-1) treatment. The receptors were sampled from a person aged 35 to 85 with oral cavity squamous cell carcinoma.

V is TRBV27 and J is TRBJ2-5, with TRBD2 identical over 13 bases. The CDR3 has 15 residues. Germline V gene sequence: CDR1 MNHEY, CDR2 SMNVEV (reference sequence). J gave up 4 bases and V 6 bases, and 5 bases lay outside the gene matches. The CDR3 loop reads CASSGLAGVGETQYF. The CDR3, as DNA: TGTGCCAGCAGCGGACTAGCGGGAGTAGGAGAGACCCAGTACTTC.

This chain joins TRBV18 and TRBJ1-4; D is undetermined. Germline V gene data show CDR1 as KGHSH and CDR2 as LQKENI. Trimming shortened V by 1 base and J by 6 bases, and 18 bases separated the two germline ends. This CDR3 is 17 amino acids long. The CDR3 coding sequence is TGTGCCAGCTCACCACTCATAACCCACCCCGGGTATGAAAAACTGTTTTTT. It is translated as CASSPLITHPGYEKLFF.

CDR3 amino acids: CASSVEDQAETQYF. In DNA form, the CDR3 reads TGTGCCAGCAGCGTAGAAGACCAGGCGGAGACCCAGTACTTC. V is TRBV9 and J is TRBJ2-5; D is unresolved. The V end was cut by 0 bases, the J end by 5 bases, with 11 bases between. This CDR3 is 14 amino acids long. CDR1 is SGDLS and CDR2 is YYNGEE in the germline V gene.

V and J are TRBV15 and TRBJ2-5; unclear D gene. With 1 base removed from V and 10 bases from J, the gap between germline ends came to 4 bases. Germline values: CDR1 LNHNV, CDR2 YYDKDF (reference sequence). The CDR3 has 10 amino acids. CDR3: CATSRGGQYF. DNA for the CDR3: TGTGCCACCAGCAGAGGAGGCCAGTACTTC.

V is TRBV6-4 and J is TRBJ1-6; 10 bases agree with TRBD1. The CDR3 totals 15 residues. J lost 8 bases, V lost 5 bases, and 6 bases had no gene match. Per germline, CDR1 MRHNA and CDR2 SNTAGT. The CDR3 DNA follows: TGTGCCAGCAGTCAGCGGGGACAGGGGTATTCACCCCTCCACTTT. It encodes CASSQRGQGYSPLHF.

Comment on this clone: It is unclear where the CDR3 begins or ends on the DNA, so no DNA is shown, and the CDR3 is as TCRdb lists it. This chain links TRBV6-6 with TRBJ2-7; the DNA was not used to check the table's D call, TRBD2. The CDR3 is 12 residues long, counting both termini. Germline V CDR1 and CDR2: MNHNY, SVGAGI (reference sequence). The CDR3 loop reads CASSSSGYEQYF.

This clone has a handful of counts. The chain has TRBV7-9 and TRBJ2-1; TRBD2 matches at 10 bases. V trimming: 11 bases; J trimming: 9 bases; junction bases outside the gene matches: 13. Germline CDR1 SEHNR, CDR2 FQNEAQ (reference sequence). CDR3 length: 14 residues. CDR3 DNA: TGTGCCTGGGGTGAGCGGGGGGGCCGGGTTGAGCAGTTCTTC. It encodes CAWGERGGRVEQFF. Drawing the rest from reference TRBV7-9 and TRBJ2-1, the complete variable domain is DTGVSQNPRHKITKRGQNVTFRCDPISEHNRLYWYRQTLGQGPEFLTYFQNEAQLEKSRLLSDRFSAERPKGSFSTLEIQRTEQGDSAMYLCAWGERGGRVEQFFGPGTRLTVL.

The chain links TRBV9 to TRBJ2-4, with D possibly matching TRBD2 (6 bases). This CDR3 is 14 amino acids long. Per germline, CDR1 SGDLS and CDR2 YYNGEE. V was trimmed by 3 bases and J by 0 bases, leaving 7 bases between them. The CDR3 region is CASSAGLAKNIQYF. CDR3 coding DNA: TGTGCCAGCAGCGCGGGACTAGCCAAAAACATTCAGTACTTC.

This chain uses TRBV19 with TRBJ2-1, with 8 bases matching TRBD1. Trimming took 4 bases from V and 6 from J; bases not matched to a gene: 11. The CDR3 loop spans 16 amino acids. CDR1 and CDR2 (germline): LNHDA, SQIVND (reference sequence). CDR3 DNA: TGTGCCAGTAGTAACCCTCGACAGGGGTGGATCAATGAGCAGTTCTTC. Protein: CASSNPRQGWINEQFF.

The count of this clone is one. The CDR3 DNA follows: TGTGCCAGCAGCCACGGGGGACAGGGGATTATGGCTTTCTTT. Its protein is CASSHGGQGIMAFF. The chain couples TRBV11-2 to TRBJ1-1; 10 positions agree with TRBD1. With 5 bases clipped from V and 11 bases from J, the junction kept 11 bases outside the gene matches. This CDR3 contains 14 residues. Germline V gene data show CDR1 as SGHAT and CDR2 as FQNNGV. Drawing the rest from reference TRBV11-2 and TRBJ1-1, the complete variable domain is EAGVAQSPRYKIIEKRQSVAFWCNPISGHATLYWYQQILGQGPKLLIQFQNNGVVDDSQLPKDRFSAERLKGVDSTLKIQPAKLEDSAVYLCASSHGGQGIMAFFGQGTRLTVV.

The chain joins TRBV5-1 to TRBJ2-1, with a possible D match to TRBD2 (5 bases). The CDR3 runs to 14 residues. Germline values: CDR1 SGHRS, CDR2 YFSETQ. Trimming took off 5 bases at V and 8 bases at J, with 17 bases between the two ends. The CDR3 DNA sequence: TGCGCCAGCAGTGGAGGCTACAAGGAGGATGAGCAGTTCTTC. It is translated as CASSGGYKEDEQFF. The variable domain in full, completed from reference TRBV5-1 and TRBJ2-1, reads KAGVTQTPRYLIKTRGQQVTLSCSPISGHRSVSWYQQTPGQGLQFLFEYFSETQRNKGNFPGRFSGRQFSNSRSEMNVSTLELGDSALYLCASSGGYKEDEQFFGPGTRLTVL.

This chain joins TRBV11-2 and TRBJ2-1, with TRBD2 identical over 10 bases. CDR1 is SGHAT, CDR2 FQNNGV, per germline. The CDR3 length is 16 residues. V lost 6 bases to trimming and J lost 4 bases; unmatched junction nucleotides: 9. The CDR3 nucleotides are TGTGCCAGCAGACCCACCGGGACTAGCGTATACAATGAGCAGTTCTTC. Its translation is CASRPTGTSVYNEQFF.

V is TRBV6-6 and J is TRBJ2-7; D is unresolved. Germline CDR1 MNHNY, CDR2 SVGAGI (reference sequence). V was shortened by 4 bases and J by 2 bases, with 9 bases between the two germline ends. This CDR3 is built from 13 residues. CDR3 amino acids: CASSSAPTYEQYF. The CDR3 DNA follows: TGTGCCAGCAGTTCGGCACCGACCTACGAGCAGTACTTC.

The chain couples TRBV30 to TRBJ2-5; 7 bases align to TRBD2. This CDR3 spans 14 amino acids. The germline CDR1 and CDR2 sequences are GTSNPN and SVGIG (reference sequence). With V trimmed by 6 bases and J by 1 base, 8 bases remained unmatched. CDR3 amino acids: CACRGGALQETQYF. The CDR3 DNA is TGTGCCTGTCGGGGAGGGGCACTCCAAGAGACCCAGTACTTC.

The chain carries TRBV29-1 and TRBJ1-5; TRBD1 agrees at 8 bases. The CDR3 runs to 13 residues. Germline V gene data show CDR1 as SQVTM and CDR2 as ANQGSEA. The V segment lost 6 bases and the J segment 3 bases; nucleotides outside the gene matches: 4. The CDR3 sequence: CSVKDRVNQPQHF. DNA for the CDR3: TGCAGCGTCAAGGACAGGGTCAATCAGCCCCAGCATTTT.

The chain joins TRBV10-1 to TRBJ2-7; the match to TRBD1 covers 7 bases. Germline CDR1 and CDR2: WNHNN and SYGVQD (reference sequence). CDR3 length equals 16 residues. V was pared by 5 bases and J by 6 bases, with 16 bases of the junction left unmatched. CDR3 DNA: TGCGCCAGCAGTTCCAGGGAAGGGGGCATGAAGGGCGAGCAGTACTTC. Protein sequence: CASSSREGGMKGEQYF.

The V gene is TRBV7-9, the J gene TRBJ2-4; D assignment may be TRBD1 or TRBD2 (5 bases each). The CDR3 loop spans 16 amino acids. Germline V lookup: CDR1 SEHNR, CDR2 FQNEAQ (reference sequence). V lost 5 bases to trimming and J lost 1 base, with 15 bases between them. The CDR3 bases are TGTGCCAGCAGCCCGGACAAATCGGGGGCCAAAAACATTCAGTACTTC. Residues: CASSPDKSGAKNIQYF.

V is TRBV5-4 and J is TRBJ2-3, with 7 bases fitting TRBD1. V shed 4 bases and J 3 bases; nucleotides not matched to a gene: 8. Germline assignment: CDR1 SGHNT and CDR2 YYREEE (reference sequence). The CDR3 sequence is 15 residues long. CDR3 loop: CASSPGDRQTDTQYF. In nucleotides, the CDR3 is TGTGCCAGCAGCCCCGGGGACAGACAGACAGATACGCAGTATTTT.

The chain links TRBV5-1 to TRBJ1-2; perhaps TRBD1 as D (6 bases). The V end lost 3 bases, the J end lost 2 bases, and 14 bases lay between the germline ends. The CDR3 consists of 15 residues. Germline V gene lookup returns CDR1 SGHRS and CDR2 YFSETQ. As DNA, the CDR3 is TGCGCCAGCAGCTCTAGGGGGGCATCGAACTATGGCTACACCTTC. Protein sequence: CASSSRGASNYGYTF. Variable domain in full (rest from reference TRBV5-1 and TRBJ1-2): KAGVTQTPRYLIKTRGQQVTLSCSPISGHRSVSWYQQTPGQGLQFLFEYFSETQRNKGNFPGRFSGRQFSNSRSEMNVSTLELGDSALYLCASSSRGASNYGYTFGSGTRLTVV.

The chain has TRBV30 and TRBJ1-1; D remains unclear. V lost 4 bases and J lost 6, with 9 bases in between. Germline V lookup: CDR1 GTSNPN, CDR2 SVGIG (reference sequence). The CDR3 runs 11 residues. The CDR3 loop is CAWTWTSEAFF. The DNA of the CDR3 is TGTGCCTGGACATGGACTTCTGAAGCTTTCTTT.

The rearrangement links TRBV28 to TRBJ2-7, with a possible D match to TRBD1 (6 bases). Germline lookup yields CDR1 MDHEN and CDR2 SYDVKM. V dropped 2 bases and J dropped 2 bases, with 13 bases sitting between them. This CDR3 region has 15 residues. CDR3 DNA sequence: TGTGCCAGCAGTTTAGGCGGACAGAGACCCTACGAGCAGTACTTC. Its translation is CASSLGGQRPYEQYF.

The genes are TRBV11-2 and TRBJ2-5; TRBD2 matches 8 bases. Looked up from germline, CDR1 is SGHAT and CDR2 is FQNNGV. The junction had 7 bases not matched to a gene; V was cut back by 5 bases and J by 5 bases. CDR3 length equals 14 residues. Written as DNA, the CDR3 is TGTGCCAGCAGCCGAGGACTAGCCTTGGAGACCCAGTACTTC. Translation gives CASSRGLALETQYF. The whole variable domain, remainder taken from reference TRBV11-2 and TRBJ2-5, is EAGVAQSPRYKIIEKRQSVAFWCNPISGHATLYWYQQILGQGPKLLIQFQNNGVVDDSQLPKDRFSAERLKGVDSTLKIQPAKLEDSAVYLCASSRGLALETQYFGPGTRLLVL.

This rearrangement joins TRBV9 to TRBJ2-5; TRBD2 agrees at 7 bases. CDR3 length equals 17 residues. The V and J ends lost 4 bases and 9 bases, in that order; junction bases with no gene match: 21. CDR1 and CDR2 from the germline V gene are SGDLS and YYNGEE. The CDR3 reads CASSPDVLAAWGEAQYF. CDR3 nucleotides: TGTGCCAGCAGCCCGGATGTGCTAGCGGCGTGGGGTGAGGCCCAGTACTTC.

This chain connects TRBV10-1 to TRBJ2-7, with 12 bases fitting TRBD1. This CDR3 spans 18 amino acids. Germline CDR1 is WNHNN and CDR2 is SYGVQD (reference sequence). V dropped 4 bases and J dropped 2; count of bases not matched to a gene: 12. CDR3 nucleotides: TGCGCCAGCAGTGGTACCGGGACAGGGGGCCATTTTACCTACGAGCAGTACTTC. Protein product: CASSGTGTGGHFTYEQYF.

This clone was found once. CDR3 in amino acids: CASGGTDYEQYF. DNA of the CDR3: TGTGCCAGCGGCGGGACAGACTACGAGCAGTACTTC. The chain couples TRBV2 to TRBJ2-7; the D gene is possibly TRBD1 (7 bases). Per the germline V gene, CDR1 is SNHLY and CDR2 is FYNNEI. V lost 8 bases to trimming and J lost 3 bases, with 11 bases between them. The CDR3 contains 12 residues.

This chain links TRBV4-1 with TRBJ1-5, with D possibly matching TRBD1 (6 bases). Looked up from germline, CDR1 is MGHRA and CDR2 is YSYEKL. This CDR3 is 14 amino acids long. With 1 base removed from V and 6 bases from J, the gap between germline ends came to 10 bases. CDR3 in DNA: TGCGCCAGCAGCCAAGGGGGAGGGGGTCAGCCCCAGCATTTT. Translation gives CASSQGGGGQPQHF.

This chain links TRBV7-9 with TRBJ2-2; 10 bases are a match to TRBD2. Germline CDR1 and CDR2: SEHNR and FQNEAQ (reference sequence). The CDR3 runs to 19 residues. V lost 5 bases, J lost 5 bases, and 17 bases stayed unmatched. In DNA, the CDR3 is TGTGCCAGCAGCCCTCCTCGGTTTTTTAGCGGGGGGCCTACCGGGGAGCTGTTTTTT. Translating it yields CASSPPRFFSGGPTGELFF. The full variable domain, in which reference TRBV7-9 and TRBJ2-2 provide the parts outside the CDR3, is DTGVSQNPRHKITKRGQNVTFRCDPISEHNRLYWYRQTLGQGPEFLTYFQNEAQLEKSRLLSDRFSAERPKGSFSTLEIQRTEQGDSAMYLCASSPPRFFSGGPTGELFFGEGSRLTVL.

The gene calls are TRBV15 and TRBJ1-1; D not resolved. The CDR3 has 14 amino acids. V was cut by 3 bases and J by 1 base, with 9 bases left in between. Germline V gives CDR1 LNHNV, CDR2 YYDKDF (reference sequence). CDR3 sequence (DNA): TGTGCCACCAGCAGGTGGACGGCGAACACTGAAGCTTTCTTT. Translating it yields CATSRWTANTEAFF. Supplemented by reference TRBV15 and TRBJ1-1, the full variable domain reads DAMVIQNPRYQVTQFGKPVTLSCSQTLNHNVMYWYQQKSSQAPKLLFHYYDKDFNNEADTPDNFQSRRPNTSFCFLDIRSPGLGDTAMYLCATSRWTANTEAFFGQGTRLTVV.

The rearrangement links TRBV7-9 to TRBJ2-2; 12 nucleotides align to TRBD2. Germline CDR1 is SEHNR and CDR2 is FQNEAQ (reference sequence). The CDR3 is 14 residues long. J gave up 5 bases and V 7 bases, and 2 bases lay outside the gene matches. Here the CDR3 reads CASTGLAGTGELFF. The CDR3 nucleotides are TGTGCCAGCACAGGACTAGCGGGAACCGGGGAGCTGTTTTTT.

In this sample, this clone turned up a few times. The chain has TRBV10-1 and TRBJ2-1, with D maybe TRBD2 (5 bases). The CDR3 loop spans 14 amino acids. V lost 3 bases and J 7 bases, leaving 13 bases between the germline ends. From germline, CDR1 is WNHNN and CDR2 SYGVQD (reference sequence). The CDR3 here is CASSDEWPGNEQFF. As DNA, the CDR3 is TGCGCCAGCAGTGATGAGTGGCCGGGGAATGAGCAGTTCTTC.